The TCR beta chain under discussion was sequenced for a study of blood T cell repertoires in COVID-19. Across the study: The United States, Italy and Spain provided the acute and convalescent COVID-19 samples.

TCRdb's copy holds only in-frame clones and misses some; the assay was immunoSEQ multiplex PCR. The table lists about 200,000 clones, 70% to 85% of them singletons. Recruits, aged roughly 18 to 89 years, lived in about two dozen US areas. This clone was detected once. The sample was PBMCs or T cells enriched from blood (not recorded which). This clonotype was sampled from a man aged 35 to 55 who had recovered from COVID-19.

CDR3 region: CASSQQTSNEQFF. CDR3 DNA: TGTGCCAGCAGCCAACAGACTAGTAATGAGCAGTTCTTC. The chain carries TRBV7-3 and TRBJ2-1; TRBD2 is a possible D gene (6 bases). The V end was cut by 5 bases, the J end by 7 bases, with 12 bases between. This CDR3 is built from 13 residues. CDR1 is SGHTA, CDR2 FQGTGA, per germline. Based on the CDR3 plus reference TRBV7-3 and TRBJ2-1, the full variable domain is GAGVSQTPSNKVTEKGKYVELRCDPISGHTALYWYRQSLGQGPEFLIYFQGTGAADDSGLPNDRFFAVRPEGSVSTLKIQRTERGDSAVYLCASSQQTSNEQFFGPGTRLTVL.